The rows below give T cell receptor beta chains drawn from one sample of a study of blood T cell repertoires in COVID-19. TCRdb keeps only in-frame clones here, not all; method: immunoSEQ multiplex PCR. The sample shows approximately 280,000 clones, around 90% of them seen only once. The sample was peripheral blood. The receptor source for this set is a woman aged 25 to 45 with COVID-19, enrolled during active disease. The CDR3 runs from the conserved cysteine through the conserved F or W. A D gene is named only where the DNA matches it firmly.

j_call cdr3_length d_call v_call cdr3_nt cdr3_aa
TRBJ1-1 17 NA TRBV7-6 TGTGCCAGCAGCTTAGTAGGAGGGGAAGCCTTTGGCACTGAAGCTTTCTTT CASSLVGGEAFGTEAFF
TRBJ1-1 13 NA TRBV18 TGTGCCAGCTCACCTACCTCGGACACTGAAGCTTTCTTT CASSPTSDTEAFF
TRBJ2-4 14 TRBD2 TRBV27 TGTGCCAGCAGTTCCGGGACCGGGGGGGACATTCAGTACTTC CASSSGTGGDIQYF
TRBJ2-7 13 TRBD1 TRBV30 TGTGCCTGGAGGAGGACAGGGGCGGGCGAGCAGTACTTC CAWRRTGAGEQYF
TRBJ1-2 12 NA TRBV28 TGTGCCAGCAGTTTATCCGGCTATGGCTACACCTTC CASSLSGYGYTF
TRBJ2-7 15 NA TRBV18 TGTGCCAGCTCACCACGGACTGGTTTGGGTCGCGAGCAGTACTTC CASSPRTGLGREQYF
TRBJ2-7 15 NA TRBV5-1 TGCGCCAGCAGCTTCGGTCCGAGCTTAACCTACGAGCAGTACTTC CASSFGPSLTYEQYF
TRBJ2-7 16 TRBD2 TRBV29-1 TGCAGCGTTTTAGCGGGAGGGCCTATAGACCCCTACGAGCAGTACTTC CSVLAGGPIDPYEQYF
TRBJ1-3 15 TRBD1 TRBV5-6 TGTGCCAGCAGTAGACAGGGGAGCTCTGGAAACACCATATATTTT CASSRQGSSGNTIYF
TRBJ2-2 14 NA TRBV1 TGCACCAGCAGCCGGACTAGCGGCACCGGGGAGCTGTTTTTT CTSSRTSGTGELFF
TRBJ2-5 14 TRBD1 TRBV19 TGTGCCAGTAGTCCAGGGACAGGGGAAGAGACCCAGTACTTC CASSPGTGEETQYF
TRBJ2-1 15 NA TRBV15 TGTGCCACCAGCAGAGACAGGGATCCGATCAATGAGCAGTTCTTC CATSRDRDPINEQFF
TRBJ2-4 17 TRBD2 TRBV11-2 TGTGCCAGCAGCCTCGAGACTAGCTGGGGAAGTAGAAACATTCAGTACTTC CASSLETSWGSRNIQYF
TRBJ2-2 17 TRBD2 TRBV4-3 TGCGCCAGCAGCCGAGGACTAGCGGGAGGGTACACCGGGGAGCTGTTTTTT CASSRGLAGGYTGELFF